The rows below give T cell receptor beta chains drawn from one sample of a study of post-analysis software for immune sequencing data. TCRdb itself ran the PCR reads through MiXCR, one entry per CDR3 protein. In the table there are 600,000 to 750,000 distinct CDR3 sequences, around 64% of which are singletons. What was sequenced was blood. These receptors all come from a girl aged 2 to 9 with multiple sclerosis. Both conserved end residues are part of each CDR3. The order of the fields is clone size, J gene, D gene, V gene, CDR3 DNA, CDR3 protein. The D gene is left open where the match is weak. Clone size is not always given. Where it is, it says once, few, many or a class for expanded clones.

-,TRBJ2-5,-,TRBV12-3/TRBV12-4,TGTGCCAGCAGTTTTTCGGCGGAAGAGACCCAGTACTTC,CASSFSAEETQYF
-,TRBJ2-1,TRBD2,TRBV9,TGTGCCAGCAGCGCCTCCCTTATCACCGGGACTACCTACAATGAGCAGTTCTTC,CASSASLITGTTYNEQFF
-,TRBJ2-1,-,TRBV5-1,TGCGCCAGCAGCTTGAAAGGTATTGAGCAGTTCTTC,CASSLKGIEQFF
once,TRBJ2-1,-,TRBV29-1,TGCAGCGTTGAAGATCTGGATTTGGGCAATGAGCAGTTCTTC,CSVEDLDLGNEQFF
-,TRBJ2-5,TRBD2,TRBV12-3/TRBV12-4,TGTGCCAGCACCTACGGACTAGCGGGGGGGGAGACCCAGTACTTC,CASTYGLAGGETQYF
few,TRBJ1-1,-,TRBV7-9,TGTGCCAGCAGCTCCCAGGGCGGGGACACTGAAGCTTTCTTT,CASSSQGGDTEAFF
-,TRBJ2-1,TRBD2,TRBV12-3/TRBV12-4,TGTGCCAGCAGCAACTACGGGCGGGGGGACAATGAGCAGTTCTTC,CASSNYGRGDNEQFF
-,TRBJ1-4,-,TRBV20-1,TGCAGTGCTAGAGATAACGGGGGGATTAGGAGTGAAAAACTGTTTTTT,CSARDNGGIRSEKLFF
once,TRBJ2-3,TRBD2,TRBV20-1,TGCAGTGCTCTCTCTGGACTAGCCGGCACAGATACGCAGTATTTT,CSALSGLAGTDTQYF
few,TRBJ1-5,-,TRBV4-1,TGCGCCAGCAGCCAAGATTTCGGGGGGCAGGGTCAGCCCCAGCATTTT,CASSQDFGGQGQPQHF
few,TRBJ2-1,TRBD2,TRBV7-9,TGTGCCAGCAAGTCGGGAGGGAACCACAATGAGCAGTTCTTC,CASKSGGNHNEQFF
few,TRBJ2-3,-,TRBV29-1,TGCAGCCTCACGGGACCTAGCACAGATACGCAGTATTTT,CSLTGPSTDTQYF
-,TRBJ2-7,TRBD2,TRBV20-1,TGCAGCGCTCGAGGGGGAGCGGGAGACCCCTACGAGCAGTACTTC,CSARGGAGDPYEQYF
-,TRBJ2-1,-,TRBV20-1,TGCAGTGCTAGAGATCCATGGGCAGAAAGCTCCTACAATGAGCAGTTCTTC,CSARDPWAESSYNEQFF
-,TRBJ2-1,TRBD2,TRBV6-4,TGTGCCAGCAGTGACCTAGCGGGGGGCAGTGGGGAGCAGTTCTTC,CASSDLAGGSGEQFF
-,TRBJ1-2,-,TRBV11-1,TGTGCCAGCAGCTTATGGCCTGTACTACGGGGCTACACCTTC,CASSLWPVLRGYTF